The clone carrying this TCR beta chain was seen at least ten times. Its matching antigen is unknown. The record originates from a study of CD8 T cells in ankylosing spondylitis. General study results and limits: Disease-associated clones were reportedly significantly overrepresented in matched ankylosing spondylitis synovial fluid. A TCR beta motif of several highly homologous variants appeared characteristic of ankylosing spondylitis blood.

Trimming shortened V by 3 bases and J by 1 base, and 6 bases separated the two germline ends. CDR3 length: 13 residues. TCRdb redid the calling of the 5' RACE reads with MiXCR, one entry per CDR3 protein. The sample contains roughly 230,000 distinct CDR3 sequences, 15% to 20% of which appear only once. The sample taken for sequencing was blood, either unsorted or a sorted T cell fraction (not recorded which). This sequence was found in a male donor with ankylosing spondylitis or in good health (not recorded which). The V call is TRBV12-3 or TRBV12-4, the J call TRBJ1-1; D gene unclear. This CDR3 is CASSLGSNTEAFF. CDR3 bases: TGTGCCAGCAGTTTGGGGTCGAACACTGAAGCTTTCTTT.